This TCR beta chain originates from a study of spatial heterogeneity in lung cancer. TCRdb ran MiXCR on the 5' RACE reads and lists one entry per CDR3 protein. Among about 50,000 distinct CDR3 sequences listed, approximately 7.6% were seen once. The CDR3 spans 15 residues. Germline V lookup: CDR1 KGHSH, CDR2 LQKENI. The V gene lost 3 bases and the J gene lost 0 bases, with 12 bases spanning the gap. There are a few counts of this clonotype. The time point here: sample taken at primary tumor resection. Whole RNA from tumor, nontumor lung or frozen PBMC was sequenced unsorted. V and J are TRBV18 and TRBJ2-7, with TRBD2 as a possible D gene (5 bases). The clonotype was recovered from a female donor with early-stage non-small cell lung cancer. The sample here was PBMCs, taken at surgery. Written as DNA, the CDR3 is TGTGCCAGCTCACCGAGGAGGCAGAGCTCCTACGAGCAGTACTTC. It is translated as CASSPRRQSSYEQYF.